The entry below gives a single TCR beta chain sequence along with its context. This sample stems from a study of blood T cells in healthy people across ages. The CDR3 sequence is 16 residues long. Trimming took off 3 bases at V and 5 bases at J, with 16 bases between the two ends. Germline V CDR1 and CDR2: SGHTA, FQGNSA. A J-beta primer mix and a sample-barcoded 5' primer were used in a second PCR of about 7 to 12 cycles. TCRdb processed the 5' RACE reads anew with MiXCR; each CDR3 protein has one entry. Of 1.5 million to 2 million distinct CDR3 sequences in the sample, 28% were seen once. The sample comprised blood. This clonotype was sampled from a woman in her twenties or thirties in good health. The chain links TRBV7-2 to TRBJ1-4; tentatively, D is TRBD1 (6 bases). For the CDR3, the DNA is TGTGCCAGCAGCTTGATGACAGGAAGGGGGAATGAAAAACTGTTTTTT. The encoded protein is CASSLMTGRGNEKLFF.